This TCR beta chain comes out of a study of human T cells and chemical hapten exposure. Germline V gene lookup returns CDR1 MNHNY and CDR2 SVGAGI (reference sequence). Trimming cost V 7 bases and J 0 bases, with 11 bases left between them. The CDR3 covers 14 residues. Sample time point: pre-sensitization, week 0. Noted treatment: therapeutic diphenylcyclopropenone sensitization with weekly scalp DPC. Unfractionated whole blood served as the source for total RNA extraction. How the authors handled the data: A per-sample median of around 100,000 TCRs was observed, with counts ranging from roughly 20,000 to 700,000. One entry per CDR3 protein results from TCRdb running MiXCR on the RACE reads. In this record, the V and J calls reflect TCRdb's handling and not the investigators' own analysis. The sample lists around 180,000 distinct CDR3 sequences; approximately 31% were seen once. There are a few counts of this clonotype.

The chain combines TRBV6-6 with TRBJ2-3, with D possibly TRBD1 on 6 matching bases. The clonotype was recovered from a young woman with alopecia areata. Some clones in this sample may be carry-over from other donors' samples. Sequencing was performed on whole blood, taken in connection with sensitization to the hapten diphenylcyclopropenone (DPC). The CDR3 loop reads CASTKQGSTDTQYF. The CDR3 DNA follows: TGTGCCAGCACCAAACAGGGTAGCACAGATACGCAGTATTTT.